The present entry profiles one T cell receptor beta chain with its context. V lost 0 bases to trimming and J lost 2 bases, with 9 bases between them. Germline loops: CDR1 SGHRS, CDR2 YFSETQ. This CDR3 is 14 amino acids long. These data originate in a study of blood T cell repertoires in COVID-19. Data came from immunoSEQ multiplex PCR; TCRdb stores just in-frame clones and leaves some out. The repertoire holds 110,000 to 150,000 clones, with roughly 86% as singletons. What was sequenced was peripheral blood. V and J are TRBV5-1 and TRBJ2-7; D is perhaps TRBD1 (6 bases). The TCR comes from a human donor in a cohort sampled during active COVID-19. CDR3 DNA: TGCGCCAGCAGCTTGGCAGGGGCGACCTACGAGCAGTACTTC. As protein: CASSLAGATYEQYF. The entire variable domain, with the rest obtained from reference TRBV5-1 and TRBJ2-7, is as follows: KAGVTQTPRYLIKTRGQQVTLSCSPISGHRSVSWYQQTPGQGLQFLFEYFSETQRNKGNFPGRFSGRQFSNSRSEMNVSTLELGDSALYLCASSLAGATYEQYFGPGTRLTVT.